The sequence of this T cell receptor (beta chain) was determined in a study of PD-1 blockade in classical Hodgkin lymphoma. Study-level points and caveats: After ASCT, patients who started nivolumab under 1 year later were excluded. Healthy donors reportedly exceeded newly diagnosed patients in baseline TCR diversity. Similar baseline diversity was found in complete responders and newly diagnosed patients.

Sequenced by immunoSEQ multiplex PCR; TCRdb stores in-frame clones only, minus some. The sample has approximately 4,100 clones; around 79% are singletons. Turning to this clone: No antigen is known for it.

All patients experienced relapse after autologous stem cell transplantation, and brentuximab vedotin exposure was variable. Purification of CD4+ T cells from thawed PBMCs was achieved by magnetic negative selection. Reported best responses ranged across complete response, partial response or progressive disease. The TCR comes from a human donor with classical Hodgkin lymphoma. Sequences were derived from CD4+ T cells from blood, sampled at baseline.

CDR3 coding DNA: TGTGCCAGCAGTTACGACAGAATTAATTCACCCCTCCACTTT. It specifies CASSYDRINSPLHF. This rearrangement joins TRBV6-5 to TRBJ1-6; D is perhaps TRBD1 (5 bases). Trimming cost V 2 bases and J 6 bases, with 8 bases left between them. Germline CDR1 and CDR2: MNHEY and SVGAGI. CDR3 length equals 14 residues.